The following is a T cell receptor beta chain sequence with its context. The antigen this receptor binds is unknown. Base qualities are not provided; no much larger clone lies one nucleotide away. In total, just over 650 healthy bone marrow donors made up the cohort. Cohort members were all nominally healthy when sampled, although unrecorded immune exposures were likely present. The donor was CMV seronegative and belonged to the group of over 350 seronegative cohort members. A peripheral blood sample was provided by each donor, and peripheral blood mononuclear cells were used for TCR beta sequencing. Genomic DNA was extracted from the blood cell samples with the Qiagen DNeasy Blood Extraction Kit. Preparation of the library involved the immunoSEQ multiplex PCR assay. The multiplex PCR relied on a mix of 60 forward primers for TCR Vbeta segments and 13 reverse primers for TCR Jbeta segments. A multiplex PCR assay on genomic DNA amplified the CDR3 region of rearranged TCR beta genes. On the Illumina HiSeq System, the amplified TCR beta libraries were sequenced as 87-base-pair reads. From the authors' description of their analysis: A later analysis tallied some 79 million unique TCR beta chains across the 700 or so repertoires, and 10 million to 11 million of those chains were shared by two or more donors. To remove PCR and sequencing errors, raw reads were error-corrected and collapsed into unique sequences using a nearest-neighbor algorithm that merged closely related sequences. To assign V, D and J gene segments, CDR3 sequences were aligned to IMGT reference sequences. For a sequence to be retained, a match of at least six nucleotides to both a V gene segment and a J gene segment was required. A rearrangement counted as productive if the CDR3 had no stop codons and remained in frame with V and J, and every other rearrangement counted as non-productive. CDR3 was defined according to IMGT convention as the region running from the second conserved V-encoded cysteine to the conserved J-encoded phenylalanine. Sequences without an unambiguous match to a single V gene segment were excluded from the earlier analysis of about 600 of the donors. An earlier analysis of 450 to 650 of the donors called V segments functional above 56.7% productive rearrangements and segregating when the between-donor standard deviation exceeded 5%. A statistical classification framework was built for diagnosing cytomegalovirus status from the catalog of TCR beta chain sequences. V and J gene assignment, in a later analysis, came from comparing TCR nucleotide sequences with IMGT/GENE-DB human TR gene sequences. In a later analysis, CDR3 sequences and most-parsimonious VDJ recombination scenarios were assigned using the TCRdist pipeline. In a later analysis, every TCR beta chain was defined by the combination of its CDR3 amino acid sequence and its V-gene family, and reads without a unique V-gene family were dropped. A later analysis removed 592 highly shared, low-generation-probability nucleotide sequences to deal with suspected cross-contamination and a sequencing artifact. In a later analysis, a clonal expansion index was calculated for each public chain from normalized within-repertoire ranks of inferred template counts. Generation probabilities in a later analysis came from a VDJ recombination model fitted to out-of-frame rearrangements, and those results were checked against IGoR. Hypergeometric tests were used in a later analysis to score TCR-TCR, TCR-HLA and TCR-CMV co-occurrence, with a repertoire-size bias correction applied to the TCR pairs. To estimate false discovery rates, a later analysis permuted the HLA or CMV assignments 20 times. In a later analysis, co-occurring TCRs were grouped using DBSCAN, with TCRdist sequence similarity added in when clustering inside HLA-allele-positive subsets. Repertoires with fewer than 30,000 or more than 120,000 public chains were left out of co-occurrence clustering, as were five repertoires with anomalous nucleotide sharing. Sourced from immuneACCESS, this table was stored by TCRdb with only in-frame sequences that have V and J called. A share of the clones is absent; for the studies checked, an unresolved V gene accounts for under half, and the remainder has no known explanation. V, J and clone size derive from that table, while D and trimming were established from the DNA sequence. The sample table shows more than 200,000 clones, and around 79% are seen once. The ten largest clones take up about 2% of the sample.

The record originates from a study of cytomegalovirus exposure and HLA in healthy donors (dated 2017 in TCRdb). A note on the overall study: In an earlier analysis of roughly 590 of the donors, less than 350 Gb of sequence data and 117 million unique TCR beta sequences from about 179 million T cells were reported. An early release covering just under 650 HLA-typed donors comprised 300 to 350 gigabases of sequencing data and approximately 85 million unique TCR sequences. Of the 350 to 450 genotyped donors, approximately 83% fell in the genetic ancestry cluster associated with self-reported Caucasian donors. The study was designed to test whether signatures of past pathogen exposure could be identified by cataloging public T cell receptors. The study used immunosequencing to profile the T cell repertoires of approximately 640 subjects and linked those repertoires to cytomegalovirus serostatus. A separate validation cohort of 100 to 150 different subjects was used in addition to the roughly 700-subject first cohort. The study combined high-throughput TCR immunosequencing, statistical association of individual TCRs with disease status, and machine learning to predict cytomegalovirus infection status. A later analysis re-examined previously published TCR beta repertoires from roughly 650 donors and added high-resolution HLA genotyping to investigate patterns of TCR occurrence. Rather than using new phenotypic data, the later analysis identified candidate immune exposures from TCR beta sequences and from how often those sequences occurred across donors. An earlier analysis of 500 to 750 of the donors applied high-throughput TCR beta sequencing to assess whether each TCR beta V gene segment acted as functional or pseudogenic. Alongside the repertoire data, information on donor age, sex, ethnicity and CMV serostatus was compiled. In a later genetic analysis, genome-wide SNP genotypes for about three fifths of the roughly 670 donors were used, and that subset was treated as a discovery cohort. All discovery cohort repertoires had been generated using a single sequencing platform. Class I and class II HLA loci were covered by the typing at four-digit resolution. Typing coverage varied by locus: 629-630 donors for A, B, C, DRB1 and DQB1; approximately 560 for DQA1; about 570 for DPA1; 450 to 480 for DPB1. About five DR-DQ haplotypes were handled as single units for association and clustering because linkage in the cohort was strong. On average, 235,054 unique TCR beta nucleotide sequences were sequenced per donor among some 420 genotyped donors of the cohort, with approximately 18% of those sequences being non-productive. On the study overall, not on this receptor specifically: Specific HLA alleles were associated with over 15,000 TCR beta sequences at a false discovery rate of 0.05 in a later analysis. A group of highly shared sequence variants was considered likely to be a technical artifact of the sequencing pipeline. Immune exposure information for the cohort was limited to CMV serostatus. When HLA alleles, especially DR and DQ, strongly co-occurred, TCR associations were difficult to assign to individual alleles. Across donors, most TCR sequences were observed very rarely, whereas some public TCRs were present in many individuals. A further reported finding was that TCR beta sequences accurately predicted the HLA-A and HLA-B alleles for most subjects in the first cohort. The classifier was reported to diagnose cytomegalovirus status with high specificity and sensitivity in both the original and validation cohorts. Sequencing depth was assumed to be roughly uniform across donors in the presence/absence analyses, though that assumption may not hold. An association between a missense DCLRE1C variant and V-gene and J-gene trimming of TCR beta chains was found in a later genetic analysis and replicated in an independent cohort. In a later analysis, TCR association rates were found to vary across HLA loci, with the most associated TCRs seen for DRB1 alleles and the fewest for HLA-C alleles. The 87-base-pair reads could not distinguish some IMGT-functional V segments, including TRBV6-2 and TRBV6-3, so those segments were excluded. In a later analysis, HLA-associated TCR beta chains were found to be more clonally expanded and to have lower generation probabilities than equally common non-associated chains. The earlier analysis of approximately 560 of the donors excluded 15 to 20 rarely observed V segments, including chromosome 9 orphons, because counts were too low. It was suggested by the authors that the approach could potentially be generalized to other disease states and immunological phenotypes. In an earlier analysis of 500 to 650 of the donors, most TCR beta V segments appeared in productive rearrangements about 90% or about 30% of the time, broadly matching IMGT annotations. Correlated functional status among segregating V segments might reflect linkage disequilibrium, but an unknown experimental factor could not be ruled out. Most CMV-associated TCR beta chains appeared to be HLA-restricted in a later analysis, and the HLA associations seemed to be driven largely by CMV exposure. According to a later genetic analysis, donors in an Asian-associated ancestry cluster had fewer N-insertions in productive TCRs than the roughly 660-donor mean. In a later analysis, several top co-occurrence clusters were reported to appear linked to parvovirus B19, influenza, CMV and Epstein-Barr virus. The study listed 164 TCR beta chains as associated with cytomegalovirus. Because some donors lacked HLA typing at each locus, the association tests relied only on the typed subset. In vitro tests confirmed that a few of the cytomegalovirus-associated TCR beta chains recognize cytomegalovirus antigens. Only TCR beta chains were sequenced in this cohort, and the absence of alpha or paired-chain data limited detectable features.

The CDR3 spans 14 residues, from the cysteine through the phenylalanine. CDR3 DNA is the only sequence kept; it has 42 bases, read in frame from the first base. CDR1 MDHEN and CDR2 SYDVKM were looked up in the germline V gene. The sequencing input was PBMCs. The chain was built from TRBV28 and TRBJ2-5; the D gene identity is not certain. The J call is in doubt because the DNA end fits TRBJ2-7 better. The receptor comes from a male donor in good health and CMV-seronegative. The DNA sequence is given as TGTGCCAGCAGTTTAGGCGGAAGCTCCTACGAGCAGTACTTC. This encodes CASSLGGSSYEQYF.